Listed below are T cell receptor beta chains from one sample, sequenced in a study of blood T cell repertoires in COVID-19. Data came from immunoSEQ multiplex PCR; TCRdb stores just in-frame clones and leaves some out. The sample has about 200,000 clones, around nine tenths seen once; the top ten hold 4% to 5.5%. Sequencing was carried out using peripheral blood. Receptor source: a woman between 40 and 55 years old with acute or convalescent COVID-19. Both conserved end residues are part of each CDR3. The D gene is left open where the match is weak. The size of a clone is reported for some rows only, either as once, few or many, or as a class for expanded clones.

v_call: TRBV7-2
d_call: -
j_call: TRBJ2-4
clone_size: -
cdr3_aa: CASSLGDIQYF
cdr3_nt: TGTGCCAGCAGCTTAGGAGATATTCAGTACTTC

v_call: TRBV24-1
d_call: TRBD1
j_call: TRBJ1-2
clone_size: -
cdr3_aa: CATSVSDRGDGYTF
cdr3_nt: TGTGCCACCAGTGTCTCGGACAGGGGGGATGGCTACACCTTC

v_call: TRBV3-1/TRBV3-2
d_call: TRBD1
j_call: TRBJ2-5
clone_size: -
cdr3_aa: CASSPTGVGTQYF
cdr3_nt: TGTGCCAGCAGCCCTACAGGGGTCGGTACCCAGTACTTC

v_call: TRBV12-5
d_call: TRBD1
j_call: TRBJ2-6
clone_size: -
cdr3_aa: CASGFGPRTGESGANVLTF
cdr3_nt: TGTGCTAGTGGTTTCGGGCCCCGGACAGGGGAATCTGGGGCCAACGTCCTGACTTTC

v_call: TRBV30
d_call: TRBD1
j_call: TRBJ1-5
clone_size: -
cdr3_aa: CAWSSGQGNQPQHF
cdr3_nt: TGTGCCTGGAGTTCCGGACAGGGGAATCAGCCCCAGCATTTT

v_call: TRBV18
d_call: -
j_call: TRBJ1-1
clone_size: -
cdr3_aa: CASSPPLGGTEAFF
cdr3_nt: TGTGCCAGCTCACCCCCGCTTGGGGGGACTGAAGCTTTCTTT

v_call: TRBV21-1
d_call: -
j_call: TRBJ1-2
clone_size: -
cdr3_aa: CASSWTGVNYGYTF
cdr3_nt: TGTGCCAGCAGTTGGACAGGGGTTAACTATGGCTACACCTTC

v_call: TRBV5-6
d_call: -
j_call: TRBJ1-1
clone_size: -
cdr3_aa: CASSFGTPDNEAFF
cdr3_nt: TGTGCCAGCAGCTTTGGGACACCGGACAATGAAGCTTTCTTT

v_call: TRBV5-1
d_call: -
j_call: TRBJ2-3
clone_size: -
cdr3_aa: CASSLWVAATSTDTQYF
cdr3_nt: TGCGCCAGCAGCTTGTGGGTAGCGGCGACTAGCACAGATACGCAGTATTTT

v_call: TRBV6-6
d_call: TRBD1
j_call: TRBJ1-1
clone_size: -
cdr3_aa: CASRRGQIEAFF
cdr3_nt: TGTGCCAGCAGGAGGGGGCAGATTGAAGCTTTCTTT

v_call: TRBV19
d_call: TRBD1
j_call: TRBJ1-2
clone_size: -
cdr3_aa: CASSPRTGGGYGYTF
cdr3_nt: TGTGCCAGTAGTCCCCGGACAGGGGGTGGGTATGGCTACACCTTC

v_call: TRBV5-1
d_call: TRBD2
j_call: TRBJ2-5
clone_size: once
cdr3_aa: CASTSGGPQETQYF
cdr3_nt: TGCGCCAGCACCAGCGGGGGGCCCCAAGAGACCCAGTACTTC

v_call: TRBV11-2
d_call: TRBD1
j_call: TRBJ1-1
clone_size: -
cdr3_aa: CASSLDRPGQMNTEAFF
cdr3_nt: TGTGCCAGCAGCTTAGATCGACCGGGACAGATGAACACTGAAGCTTTCTTT

v_call: TRBV5-8
d_call: -
j_call: TRBJ2-2
clone_size: -
cdr3_aa: CASPLGPNTGELFF
cdr3_nt: TGTGCCAGTCCCTTGGGGCCGAACACCGGGGAGCTGTTTTTT

v_call: TRBV10-3
d_call: -
j_call: TRBJ2-3
clone_size: -
cdr3_aa: CAISESLGTDTQYF
cdr3_nt: TGTGCCATCAGTGAGTCCCTTGGCACAGATACGCAGTATTTT

v_call: TRBV7-9
d_call: TRBD1
j_call: TRBJ1-4
clone_size: -
cdr3_aa: CASSSGQGIEKLFF
cdr3_nt: TGTGCCAGCAGCTCGGGACAGGGGATTGAAAAACTGTTTTTT

v_call: TRBV6-2/TRBV6-3
d_call: -
j_call: TRBJ2-6
clone_size: -
cdr3_aa: CASSYGWAGGSGANVLTF
cdr3_nt: TGTGCCAGCAGTTACGGATGGGCAGGAGGCTCTGGGGCCAACGTCCTGACTTTC

v_call: TRBV4-1
d_call: -
j_call: TRBJ1-2
clone_size: -
cdr3_aa: CASSQLFWDMGSYGYTF
cdr3_nt: TGCGCCAGCAGCCAACTCTTCTGGGACATGGGTTCTTATGGCTACACCTTC

v_call: TRBV5-8
d_call: -
j_call: TRBJ1-3
clone_size: once
cdr3_aa: CASSLAQVLPGNTIYF
cdr3_nt: TGTGCCAGCAGCTTGGCCCAGGTCCTTCCTGGAAACACCATATATTTT

v_call: TRBV25-1
d_call: -
j_call: TRBJ1-4
clone_size: -
cdr3_aa: CASSEYSTNEKLFF
cdr3_nt: TGTGCCAGCAGTGAATACTCAACTAATGAAAAACTGTTTTTT

v_call: TRBV20-1
d_call: -
j_call: TRBJ1-1
clone_size: -
cdr3_aa: CSAPGNTEAFF
cdr3_nt: TGCAGTGCTCCGGGGAACACTGAAGCTTTCTTT

v_call: TRBV4-1
d_call: TRBD1
j_call: TRBJ1-6
clone_size: -
cdr3_aa: CASSQVGQALNSPLHF
cdr3_nt: TGCGCCAGCAGCCAAGTCGGACAGGCCCTTAATTCACCCCTCCACTTT

v_call: TRBV19
d_call: -
j_call: TRBJ1-2
clone_size: -
cdr3_aa: CASKEGSSNYGYTF
cdr3_nt: TGTGCCAGTAAAGAGGGCTCCTCGAACTATGGCTACACCTTC

v_call: TRBV11-2
d_call: TRBD2
j_call: TRBJ2-4
clone_size: -
cdr3_aa: CASSPRLADGSIAKNIQYF
cdr3_nt: TGTGCCAGCAGCCCAAGACTAGCGGACGGGTCTATCGCCAAAAACATTCAGTACTTC

v_call: TRBV2
d_call: -
j_call: TRBJ1-2
clone_size: -
cdr3_aa: CASTLTGYSNYGYTF
cdr3_nt: TGTGCCAGCACCCTGACAGGCTATTCTAACTATGGCTACACCTTC